What follows are 14 T cell receptor beta chains derived from one specimen sequenced in a study of T cell responses to AZD1222 COVID-19 vaccine. TCRdb's table, derived via immunoSEQ multiplex PCR, lists solely in-frame clones and lacks some. The table shows about 73,000 clones, with about 87% occurring only once. The sequencing used peripheral blood, collected on day 0 of AZD1222 vaccination. The origin of the receptors is an adult in good health.

CDR3 sequence (DNA): TGTGCCAGTACCGGGACAGGGGCCTACGAGCAGTACTTC. Translation: CASTGTGAYEQYF. The V call is TRBV19, the J call TRBJ2-7, with 10 bases fitting TRBD1. Germline-derived CDR1 and CDR2 are LNHDA and SQIVND (reference sequence). J was trimmed by 2 bases and V by 7 bases; bases with no gene match: 2. The CDR3 runs 13 residues.

V and J are TRBV3-1 (or the pseudogene TRBV3-2) and TRBJ1-1; 10 bases are shared with TRBD1. CDR1 is LGHDT, CDR2 YNNKEL, per germline (reference sequence). The CDR3 has 14 amino acids. J was trimmed by 4 bases and V by 7 bases; bases with no gene match: 6. CDR3 region: CASTRQGAITEAFF. CDR3 in DNA: TGTGCCAGCACCAGACAGGGGGCGATCACTGAAGCTTTCTTT.

J is TRBJ2-1 and V is TRBV24-1, with a possible D match to TRBD2 (6 bases). Trimming removed 8 bases from V and 7 bases from J, with 11 bases in between. The CDR3 has 12 amino acids. Looked up from germline, CDR1 is KGHDR and CDR2 is SFDVKD. CDR3 protein: CATTGRRNEQFF. The DNA for the CDR3 is TGTGCCACCACAGGGAGGAGGAATGAGCAGTTCTTC.

V usage is TRBV3-1 (or the pseudogene TRBV3-2) and J usage is TRBJ2-7, with 13 bases matching TRBD2. The germline CDR1 and CDR2 sequences are LGHDT and YNNKEL (reference sequence). CDR3 length equals 15 residues. The V gene end was trimmed by 0 bases and the J gene end by 10 bases; junction bases not matched to a gene: 6. The CDR3 region is CASSQDLTSGGAQYF. The CDR3 DNA follows: TGTGCCAGCAGCCAAGATCTAACTAGCGGGGGGGCCCAGTACTTC.

V usage is TRBV19 and J usage is TRBJ2-5; D remains ambiguous. The length of the CDR3 is 13 residues. Germline V CDR1 and CDR2: LNHDA, SQIVND (reference sequence). V was trimmed by 5 bases and J by 4 bases, leaving 11 bases between them. The CDR3 coding sequence is TGTGCCAGTAGTGGTGAGGTTCGAGAGACCCAGTACTTC. Translating it yields CASSGEVRETQYF.

The gene calls are TRBV24-1 and TRBJ1-5; D possibly corresponds to TRBD1 (5 bases). Germline assignment: CDR1 KGHDR and CDR2 SFDVKD. Trimming took off 9 bases at V and 3 bases at J, with 11 bases between the two ends. The CDR3 is made up of 13 amino acids. CDR3 residues: CATGDGLNQPQHF. CDR3 DNA: TGTGCCACCGGGGACGGACTCAATCAGCCCCAGCATTTT.

The rearrangement joins TRBV6-6 to TRBJ1-6; D may be TRBD1 (6 bases). The CDR3 is 13 residues long. Trimming left V 5 bases short and J 9 bases short, with 11 bases between. Germline CDR1 reads MNHNY; CDR2 reads SVGAGI (reference sequence). The CDR3 sequence is CASSRGGRSPLHF. Written as DNA, the CDR3 is TGTGCCAGCAGTAGAGGGGGACGTTCACCCCTCCACTTT.

The genes are TRBV14 and TRBJ2-7; no reliable D call. Trimming shortened V by 1 base and J by 5 bases, and 3 bases separated the two germline ends. The CDR3 extends over 11 amino acids. CDR1 is SGHDN, CDR2 FVKESK, per germline. The CDR3 bases are TGTGCCAGCAGCCAAGTTAACGAGCAGTACTTC. Translating gives CASSQVNEQYF.

The chain carries TRBV7-9 and TRBJ2-2; the match to TRBD1 covers 8 bases. Looked up from germline, CDR1 is SEHNR and CDR2 is FQNEAQ (reference sequence). CDR3 length: 15 residues. The trim removed 5 bases at V and 4 bases at J, leaving 6 bases unmatched. The CDR3: CASSQGQGVTGELFF. In DNA, the CDR3 is TGTGCCAGCAGCCAAGGACAGGGCGTCACCGGGGAGCTGTTTTTT. Variable domain in full (rest from reference TRBV7-9 and TRBJ2-2): DTGVSQNPRHKITKRGQNVTFRCDPISEHNRLYWYRQTLGQGPEFLTYFQNEAQLEKSRLLSDRFSAERPKGSFSTLEIQRTEQGDSAMYLCASSQGQGVTGELFFGEGSRLTVL.

In this sample, this clone turned up once. The chain employs TRBV6-5 and TRBJ1-1; a possible D gene is TRBD1 (5 bases). This CDR3 contains 13 residues. Germline loops: CDR1 MNHEY, CDR2 SVGAGI. The germline V and J ends were trimmed by 5 bases and 4 bases, with 11 bases remaining between them. The CDR3 here is CASSKSRGTEAFF. CDR3 in DNA: TGTGCCAGCAGTAAAAGTAGGGGCACTGAAGCTTTCTTT.

The chain couples TRBV7-6 to TRBJ2-7, with a tentative D call TRBD2 (6 bases). Germline CDR1 reads SGHVS; CDR2 reads FNYEAQ. V was cut by 2 bases and J by 3 bases, with 20 bases left in between. The CDR3 consists of 17 residues. The CDR3 bases are TGTGCCAGCAGCTTAAGCCTTCCTAGCGAGGCCTACTACGAGCAGTACTTC. This gives the protein CASSLSLPSEAYYEQYF.

The chain uses TRBV5-1 and TRBJ1-5; tentatively, D is TRBD1 (6 bases). Trimming shortened V by 4 bases and J by 6 bases, and 17 bases separated the two germline ends. CDR3 length equals 15 residues. CDR1 SGHRS and CDR2 YFSETQ come from the germline V gene. The CDR3 DNA reads as TGCGCCAGCAGCCCGGGGCCAGGGGTCGGTCAGCCCCAGCATTTT. Its protein is CASSPGPGVGQPQHF.

This chain connects TRBV30 to TRBJ2-7; D not certain. Germline values: CDR1 GTSNPN, CDR2 SVGIG (reference sequence). The length of the CDR3 is 12 residues. Between the trimmed V and J ends, which lost 2 bases and 3 bases, there was a span of 8 bases. The CDR3 DNA reads TGTGCCTGGAGTACTGGGGTCTACGAGCAGTACTTC. Translating gives CAWSTGVYEQYF.

The CDR3 nucleotides read TGTGCCAGCAGTGAAAGAAGGGACAAGCAGTTCTTC. It is translated as CASSERRDKQFF. The chain recombines TRBV2 with TRBJ2-1, with D possibly TRBD1 on 6 matching bases. CDR1 is SNHLY, CDR2 FYNNEI, per germline. With 2 bases removed from V and 11 bases from J, the gap between germline ends came to 10 bases. The CDR3 spans 12 residues. The complete variable domain, with remaining parts taken from reference TRBV2 and TRBJ2-1, reads EPEVTQTPSHQVTQMGQEVILRCVPISNHLYFYWYRQILGQKVEFLVSFYNNEISEKSEIFDDQFSVERPDGSNFTLKIRSTKLEDSAMYFCASSERRDKQFFGPGTRLTVL.